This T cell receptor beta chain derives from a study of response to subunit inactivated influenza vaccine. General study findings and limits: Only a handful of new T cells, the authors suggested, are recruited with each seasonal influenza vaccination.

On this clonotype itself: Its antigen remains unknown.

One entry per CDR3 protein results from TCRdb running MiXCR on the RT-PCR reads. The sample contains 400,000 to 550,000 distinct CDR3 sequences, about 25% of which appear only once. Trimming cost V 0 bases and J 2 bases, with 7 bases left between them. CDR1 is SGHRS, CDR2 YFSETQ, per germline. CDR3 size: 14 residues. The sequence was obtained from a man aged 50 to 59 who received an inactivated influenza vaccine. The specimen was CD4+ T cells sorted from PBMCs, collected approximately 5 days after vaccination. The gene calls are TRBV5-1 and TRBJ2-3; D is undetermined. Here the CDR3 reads CASSLVSATDTQYF. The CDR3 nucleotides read TGCGCCAGCAGCTTGGTTTCAGCCACAGATACGCAGTATTTT.